Listed below are T cell receptor beta chains from one sample, sequenced in a study of T cells after yellow fever vaccination. TCRdb reprocessed the 5' RACE reads with MiXCR, giving one entry per CDR3 protein. This sample carries about 360,000 distinct CDR3 sequences, around 6.5% of them seen once, and the ten largest clones take 15%. The source was PBMCs, collected 5 days after the yellow fever booster vaccination. The origin of the receptors is a man in his thirties or forties who received the YFV17D yellow fever vaccine. Each CDR3 is given with its conserved first and last residue. D genes are given only for firm matches. Size is stated for part of the rows, as once, few or many counts, or as a class when the clone is expanded.

clone size | J gene | V gene | D gene | CDR3 DNA | CDR3 protein
many | TRBJ2-7 | TRBV7-2 | TRBD2 | TGTGCCAGCAGCTTAGTAGCGGGAGGGTTCTACGAGCAGTACTTC | CASSLVAGGFYEQYF
many | TRBJ2-2 | TRBV30 | . | TGTGCCTGGACCGGTGTAGGGTGGAACACCGGGGAGCTGTTTTTT | CAWTGVGWNTGELFF
few | TRBJ2-2 | TRBV7-2 | TRBD2 | TGTGCCAGCAGCTCGAGACTAGCACCGAACACCGGGGAGCTGTTTTTT | CASSSRLAPNTGELFF
many | TRBJ2-1 | TRBV7-2 | . | TGTGCCAGCAGCCCCGGGGGGCTAGCGGCCTACAATGAGCAGTTCTTC | CASSPGGLAAYNEQFF
many | TRBJ2-1 | TRBV9 | . | TGTGCCAGCAGCCTTGGTGGGGGAGCGCTTAAGAATGAGCAGTTCTTC | CASSLGGGALKNEQFF
few | TRBJ1-1 | TRBV6-5 | . | TGTGCCAGCAGTTACGACGGTAGCACTGAAGCTTTCTTT | CASSYDGSTEAFF
. | TRBJ1-5 | TRBV28 | . | TGTGCCAGCACCCACCAAGGACAGTTCAATCAGCCCCAGCATTTT | CASTHQGQFNQPQHF
few | TRBJ2-3 | TRBV18 | . | TGTGCCAGCTCACCGTATACGGGGGGCACAGATACGCAGTATTTT | CASSPYTGGTDTQYF
many | TRBJ1-4 | TRBV20-1 | TRBD1 | TGCAGTGCTAGATACGACAGGGGGGAAAAACTGTTTTTT | CSARYDRGEKLFF
. | TRBJ2-7 | TRBV29-1 | TRBD2 | TGCAGCGTTGAAGGACTAGCGGGATCCTACGAGCAGTACTTC | CSVEGLAGSYEQYF
many | TRBJ2-2 | TRBV5-4 | . | TGTGCCAGCAGCTCAACCAACAGGTTCACCGGGGAGCTGTTTTTT | CASSSTNRFTGELFF
many | TRBJ2-5 | TRBV7-7 | TRBD2 | TGTGCTAGCAGCACCGGGAGGAGCGGCAAAGAGACCCAGTACTTC | CASSTGRSGKETQYF
. | TRBJ2-1 | TRBV3-1 | TRBD2 | TGTGCCAGCAGCCCCATGACTAGCTCCCATGAGCAGTTCTTC | CASSPMTSSHEQFF
many | TRBJ2-7 | TRBV5-1 | TRBD1 | TGCGCCAGCAGCCTAACCTACAGGGGGCGATACGAGCAGTACTTC | CASSLTYRGRYEQYF
. | TRBJ2-5 | TRBV5-1 | TRBD2 | TGCGCCAGCACCCCCTATGGACTAGCGGGATTGGAGACCCAGTACTTC | CASTPYGLAGLETQYF
many | TRBJ2-1 | TRBV7-2 | . | TGTGCCAGCAGCTTAGGGAGTTGGGTGGAGCAGTTCTTC | CASSLGSWVEQFF
few | TRBJ2-5 | TRBV18 | TRBD1 | TGTGCCAGCTCATTCCAGGGGGCGGAGGCCCAGTACTTC | CASSFQGAEAQYF
many | TRBJ2-2 | TRBV7-8 | TRBD1 | TGTGCCAGCAGCTCCACCGGACAGGGTGACACCGGGGAGCTGTTTTTT | CASSSTGQGDTGELFF
many | TRBJ2-7 | TRBV14 | TRBD2 | TGTGCCAGCAGCCATTCTAGCGGGAGGGCCCTCTACGAGCAGTACTTC | CASSHSSGRALYEQYF